This TCR beta chain stems from a study of blood T cell repertoires in COVID-19. Turning to the study itself: There were acute and convalescent COVID-19 samples, and they came from the United States, Italy and Spain. The cDNA or gDNA used as material had been derived from T cells, B-cell-depleted T cells, or PBMCs.

Germline values: CDR1 SGHVS, CDR2 FQNEAQ. This CDR3 has 13 residues. Trimming pared 8 bases from V and 3 bases from J, leaving 13 bases between. In the original processing: Researchers report that nucleated cell counts were estimated from reference gene primer amplification. Repertoires were generated with immunoSEQ multiplex PCR, while TCRdb's copy carries only in-frame clones and drops some. Clone size and V and J calls were adopted from that table, with D and trimming inferred from the DNA. The repertoire holds 250,000 to 350,000 clones, with about nine tenths as singletons. This receptor was taken from a woman between 18 and 29 years old who had recovered from COVID-19. V and J are TRBV7-8 and TRBJ1-1, with D possibly TRBD1 on 6 matching bases. The sample consisted of PBMCs or T cells enriched from blood (not recorded which). CDR3 nucleotides: TGTGCCAGCGAACAGGGAATTGACACTGAAGCTTTCTTT. It yields the protein CASEQGIDTEAFF.